The 19 T cell receptor beta chains below all came from one sample that was sequenced in a study of cytomegalovirus exposure and HLA in healthy donors. Both 60 Vbeta primers and 13 Jbeta primers went into the PCR. Assay used: immunoSEQ multiplex PCR; TCRdb lists only in-frame clones, some missing. Among some 200,000 clones listed, roughly 90% were seen once. Input material: PBMCs. These receptors all stem from a woman younger than 30 in good health and CMV-seronegative.

This rearrangement joins TRBV10-3 to TRBJ2-7; 11 bases fit TRBD2. Germline trimming cut 2 bases from V and 0 bases from J; bases unmatched to any gene: 6. The CDR3 has 17 amino acids. CDR1 is ENHRY and CDR2 is SYGVKD in the germline V gene. CDR3 amino acids: CAISERAGLAVSYEQYF. CDR3 DNA sequence: TGTGCCATCAGTGAGAGAGCGGGACTAGCGGTCTCCTACGAGCAGTACTTC.

This chain links TRBV7-3 with TRBJ2-1; 8 nucleotides match TRBD1. The CDR3 consists of 14 residues. Unmatched junction bases numbered 6, after V lost 4 bases and J lost 7 bases. Germline CDR1 reads SGHTA; CDR2 reads FQGTGA. The CDR3 DNA sequence: TGTGCCAGCAGCTATAGGGACAGGCGGAATGAGCAGTTCTTC. It specifies CASSYRDRRNEQFF.

The chain employs TRBV10-3 and TRBJ2-5; D gene unclear. The J call may not be correct, given that the DNA end is closer to TRBJ2-7. The CDR3 spans 13 residues. Germline lookup yields CDR1 ENHRY and CDR2 SYGVKD. The CDR3: CAIRGASSYEQYF. CDR3 bases: TGTGCCATCAGGGGCGCTTCCTCCTACGAGCAGTACTTC.

This sequence joins TRBV7-6 and TRBJ2-2; the D gene is possibly TRBD2 (6 bases). In germline, CDR1 is SGHVS, CDR2 FNYEAQ. Trimming left V 3 bases short and J 1 base short, with 9 bases between. The CDR3 is made up of 15 amino acids. The CDR3 here is CASSFGTQNTGELFF. For the CDR3, the DNA is TGTGCCAGCAGCTTTGGGACTCAGAACACCGGGGAGCTGTTTTTT.

This chain links TRBV6-6 with TRBJ2-5, with a possible D match to TRBD1 (6 bases). Trimming took 7 bases from V and 4 from J, leaving 13 bases between them. The CDR3 loop spans 13 amino acids. Germline V lookup: CDR1 MNHNY, CDR2 SVGAGI (reference sequence). CDR3 nucleotide sequence: TGTGCCAGCAACCCAGGGGTCGGAGAGACCCAGTACTTC. This gives the protein CASNPGVGETQYF.

This clone was detected only once. The chain uses TRBV5-6 and TRBJ2-1; TRBD1 might be the D (7 bases). V lost 3 bases and J lost 5, with 24 bases in between. The CDR3 sequence is 18 residues long. Germline values: CDR1 SGHDT, CDR2 YYEEEE. CDR3 region: CASSWKGRGANPDNEQFF. In nucleotides, the CDR3 is TGTGCCAGCAGCTGGAAGGGCAGGGGGGCCAACCCGGACAATGAGCAGTTCTTC.

The V call is TRBV7-2, the J call TRBJ2-4, with D perhaps TRBD1 (5 bases). Germline values: CDR1 SGHTA, CDR2 FQGNSA. Trimming stripped 3 bases from V and 0 bases from J, with 18 bases between. CDR3 length: 18 residues. This CDR3 is CASSFSSTDPIAKNIQYF. The CDR3 nucleotides are TGTGCCAGCAGCTTTAGCTCGACAGATCCTATAGCCAAAAACATTCAGTACTTC. Combining the CDR3 with reference TRBV7-2 and TRBJ2-4 gives the whole variable domain GAGVSQSPSNKVTEKGKDVELRCDPISGHTALYWYRQSLGQGLEFLIYFQGNSAPDKSGLPSDRFSAERTGGSVSTLTIQRTQQEDSAVYLCASSFSSTDPIAKNIQYFGAGTRLSVL.

The chain carries TRBV7-9 and TRBJ1-1; D uncertain. Trimming cost V 7 bases and J 0 bases, with 15 bases left between them. CDR1 SEHNR and CDR2 FQNEAQ come from the germline V gene (reference sequence). The CDR3 covers 15 residues. DNA of the CDR3: TGTGCCAGCACCATTAGACAAGCCATGAACACTGAAGCTTTCTTT. It translates to CASTIRQAMNTEAFF.

The rearrangement links TRBV27 to TRBJ1-1; tentative D call: TRBD1 (5 bases). The CDR3 loop spans 13 amino acids. Germline V gives CDR1 MNHEY, CDR2 SMNVEV (reference sequence). V was clipped by 6 bases and J by 1 base, with 9 bases between them. The CDR3 spells CASSDRTNTEAFF. DNA of the CDR3: TGTGCCAGCAGCGACAGAACGAACACTGAAGCTTTCTTT.

J is TRBJ2-1 and V is TRBV7-9; TRBD2 matches 8 bases. This CDR3 spans 13 amino acids. The germline V gene encodes CDR1 SEHNR and CDR2 FQNEAQ (reference sequence). With V trimmed by 4 bases and J by 8 bases, 4 bases remained unmatched. The CDR3, as DNA: TGTGCCAGCAGCTCGGGGGGGTCCCATGAGCAGTTCTTC. It specifies CASSSGGSHEQFF.

This clone was counted once. The gene calls are TRBV7-9 and TRBJ1-3; D may be TRBD1 (5 bases). Trimming shortened V by 5 bases and J by 6 bases, and 20 bases separated the two germline ends. The CDR3 contains 16 residues. Germline V CDR1 and CDR2: SEHNR, FQNEAQ (reference sequence). In nucleotides, the CDR3 is TGTGCCAGCAGCCAACGACAGTCCAGGGTAGAAAACACCATATATTTT. This gives the protein CASSQRQSRVENTIYF.

This clone came up once. The chain joins TRBV4-3 to TRBJ1-1; D is possibly TRBD1 (6 bases). Per germline, CDR1 LGHNA and CDR2 YSLEER. Between the trimmed V and J ends, which lost 3 bases and 1 base, there was a span of 21 bases. The CDR3 has 18 amino acids. The DNA of the CDR3 is TGCGCCAGCAGCCAGGGGGGGGCAGGGGTGGAAGGGAACACTGAAGCTTTCTTT. This codes for CASSQGGAGVEGNTEAFF.

V gene TRBV5-6 combines with J gene TRBJ2-3, with TRBD2 matching 11 bases. V lost 2 bases and J lost 1; bases outside the gene matches: 0. The CDR3 sequence is 15 residues long. Germline V lookup: CDR1 SGHDT, CDR2 YYEEEE. The CDR3 loop is CASSLLAGGTDTQYF. The CDR3 nucleotides read TGTGCCAGCAGCTTACTAGCGGGGGGCACAGATACGCAGTATTTT.

The genes are TRBV7-2 and TRBJ2-5; 10 positions match TRBD2. The V gene end was trimmed by 5 bases and the J gene end by 2 bases; junction bases not matched to a gene: 5. The CDR3 runs 15 residues. Germline V gene data show CDR1 as SGHTA and CDR2 as FQGNSA. The CDR3 reads CASSVGTSVQETQYF. The CDR3 DNA reads TGTGCCAGCAGCGTCGGGACTAGCGTTCAAGAGACCCAGTACTTC.

J is TRBJ1-2 and V is TRBV29-1; 10 bases match TRBD1. Germline CDR1 reads SQVTM; CDR2 reads ANQGSEA. V shed 7 bases and J 6 bases; nucleotides not matched to a gene: 5. The CDR3 sequence is 12 residues long. CDR3 DNA sequence: TGCAGCGGCGGACAGGGGGTAGATGGCTACACCTTC. The encoded protein is CSGGQGVDGYTF.

This chain links TRBV10-3 with TRBJ1-6; D not resolved. Looked up from germline, CDR1 is ENHRY and CDR2 is SYGVKD. V lost 0 bases to trimming and J lost 5 bases, with 8 bases between them. The CDR3 contains 15 residues. CDR3 sequence reads: CAISESSLDNSPLHF. DNA of the CDR3: TGTGCCATCAGTGAGTCGAGTCTGGATAATTCACCCCTCCACTTT.

The rearrangement joins TRBV19 to TRBJ2-7; TRBD1 agrees at 9 bases. The length of the CDR3 is 15 residues. Germline loops: CDR1 LNHDA, CDR2 SQIVND (reference sequence). Trimming at V came to 6 bases and at J to 3 bases, leaving 9 bases not matched to a gene. In DNA form, the CDR3 reads TGTGCCAGTAGGGAAGGGGGACAGGGACACTACGAGCAGTACTTC. Protein: CASREGGQGHYEQYF. Supplemented by reference TRBV19 and TRBJ2-7, the full variable domain reads DGGITQSPKYLFRKEGQNVTLSCEQNLNHDAMYWYRQDPGQGLRLIYYSQIVNDFQKGDIAEGYSVSREKKESFPLTVTSAQKNPTAFYLCASREGGQGHYEQYFGPGTRLTVT.

The V call is TRBV11-2, the J call TRBJ1-2, with unresolved D. This CDR3 has 13 amino acids. Germline CDR1 SGHAT, CDR2 FQNNGV. V lost 2 bases and J 4 bases, leaving 8 bases between the germline ends. CDR3 sequence reads: CASSLNGVYGYTF. The CDR3 DNA reads TGTGCCAGCAGCTTAAACGGTGTCTATGGCTACACCTTC.

V and J are TRBV11-2 and TRBJ2-7; 9 bases match TRBD1. The V and J ends lost 5 bases and 4 bases, in that order; junction bases with no gene match: 6. This CDR3 region has 14 residues. In germline, CDR1 is SGHAT, CDR2 FQNNGV. CDR3 region: CASSRTGVQYEQYF. DNA of the CDR3: TGTGCCAGCAGCCGGACAGGGGTCCAGTACGAGCAGTACTTC.